This T cell receptor (beta chain) was retrieved from a study of T cells in Graves' hyperthyroidism and ophthalmopathy. Disease duration was under 3 months in the ophthalmopathy patients, who also had a Clinical Activity Score of at least 3 and a NOSPECS grade of at least 4. Amplification of TCR beta CDR3 regions was performed using RNA transcripts as template. A set of HTBI primers served as the primers for a first-round RT-PCR of the TCR CDR3. Each CDR3 protein gets one entry after TCRdb re-called the multiplex PCR reads with MiXCR. The sample shows 600,000 to 700,000 distinct CDR3 sequences, roughly 14% of them seen only once. General study results and limits: Separating ophthalmopathy from stable hyperthyroidism was achieved by a 13 V-J model.

The CDR3 covers 16 residues. V shed 6 bases, J shed 6 bases, and the junction held 9 bases outside the gene matches. From germline, CDR1 is MDHEN and CDR2 SYDVKM. This clonotype was counted at least ten times. Its antigen is unidentified. Specimen: blood. The J gene is TRBJ1-5, the V gene TRBV28, with 12 positions matching TRBD1. The TCR sequence derives from a middle-aged woman with Graves' ophthalmopathy. This CDR3 reads CASSVGQGAGSQPQHF. In DNA form, the CDR3 reads TGTGCCAGCAGCGTGGGACAGGGGGCTGGCAGTCAGCCCCAGCATTTT.